The 5 T cell receptor beta chains in this list originate from one sample, sequenced in a study of response to subunit inactivated influenza vaccine. TCRdb processed the RT-PCR reads anew with MiXCR; each CDR3 protein has one entry. The sample carries about 540,000 distinct CDR3 sequences, under 25% recorded once. A further study also used this sample, focusing on T cells expressing NK-cell markers. As that report states: In generating TCR beta cDNA, 5'RACE template switching with UMIs was used.

The specimen was CD4+ T cells sorted from PBMCs, collected 12 days after vaccination. These receptors all stem from a man aged 50 or older who received an inactivated influenza vaccine.

This clonotype came up a few times. The genes are TRBV19 and TRBJ1-2, with TRBD1 identical over 9 bases. Germline assignment: CDR1 LNHDA and CDR2 SQIVND (reference sequence). This CDR3 region has 14 residues. The V gene end was trimmed by 4 bases and the J gene end by 3 bases; junction bases not matched to a gene: 3. CDR3 in amino acids: CASSNRDRDYGYTF. The CDR3 nucleotides read TGTGCCAGTAGTAACCGGGACAGGGACTATGGCTACACCTTC.

The chain is built from TRBV6-2 or TRBV6-3 and TRBJ1-1; 9 bases map to TRBD1. Germline CDR1 is MNHEY and CDR2 is SVGEGT. The CDR3 length is 17 residues. With 4 bases clipped from V and 5 bases from J, the junction kept 14 bases outside the gene matches. CDR3 bases: TGTGCCAGCAGTTTACCGTACCTACAGGGGGCAGGAACTGAAGCTTTCTTT. As protein: CASSLPYLQGAGTEAFF.

This clonotype was picked up a small number of times. The rearrangement uses TRBV12-3 or TRBV12-4 and TRBJ2-7; the D gene is possibly TRBD2 (5 bases). With 6 bases removed from V and 6 bases from J, the gap between germline ends came to 9 bases. The CDR3 covers 11 residues. The CDR3 sequence: CASRGVGEQYF. CDR3 bases: TGTGCCAGCAGGGGAGTTGGCGAGCAGTACTTC.

V usage is TRBV7-2 and J usage is TRBJ2-7, with D possibly being TRBD1 (5 bases). The CDR3 runs 14 residues. V was pared by 1 base and J by 3 bases, with 10 bases between. CDR1 is SGHTA, CDR2 FQGNSA, per germline. DNA of the CDR3: TGTGCCAGCAGCTTAGGACAGCCGGGCTACGAGCAGTACTTC. Translated, it gives CASSLGQPGYEQYF.

The chain combines TRBV5-3 with TRBJ2-1; 14 nucleotides agree with TRBD2. TRBV5-3 is filed as an ORF, its function uncertain. CDR3 length: 20 amino acids. The J segment lost 3 bases and the V segment lost 2 bases, leaving 13 bases of the junction unmatched. Here the CDR3 DNA reads TGTGCCAGAAGCTTCGGGGGACTAGCGGGAGCTAGAACGGGCTACAATGAGCAGTTCTTC. Amino acids: CARSFGGLAGARTGYNEQFF.